The next 6 T cell receptor beta chains were all read from a single sample in a study of post-analysis software for immune sequencing data. General study results and limits: Controls had lower frequencies than patients of about 5 TRBV segments, which included TRBV5-6, TRBV5-1 and TRBV20-1.

No antigen has been assigned to these receptors. Incorporated into the TCR beta cDNA libraries were unique molecular identifiers, which served to reduce PCR and sequencing biases. Via MiXCR, TCRdb re-called the PCR reads, giving one row per CDR3 protein. The sample shows 350,000 to 500,000 distinct CDR3 sequences, 30% to 40% of them seen only once. The sequencing input was blood. All receptors come from a girl aged 2 to 10 with multiple sclerosis.

This chain links TRBV7-3 with TRBJ2-1; 12 bases match TRBD2. The CDR3 has 16 residues. Unmatched junction bases numbered 12, after V lost 6 bases and J lost 9 bases. Germline V gene lookup returns CDR1 SGHTA and CDR2 FQGTGA. The CDR3 DNA sequence: TGTGCCAGCAGTTTAGGCGGACTAGCGGGACTAAGTGAGCAGTTCTTC. This codes for CASSLGGLAGLSEQFF.

This clonotype has just a few counts. V is TRBV6-6 and J is TRBJ2-1; 9 bases map to TRBD1. The CDR3 has 15 residues. Germline V lookup: CDR1 MNHNY, CDR2 SVGAGI (reference sequence). After removal of 5 bases from V and 4 bases from J, the junction contained 6 bases not matched to a gene. The CDR3 is CASSAGTGLYNEQFF. In nucleotides, the CDR3 is TGTGCCAGCAGTGCCGGGACAGGGTTGTACAATGAGCAGTTCTTC.

V gene TRBV28 combines with J gene TRBJ1-5, with a possible D match to TRBD1 (6 bases). The V end lost 10 bases, the J end lost 4 bases, and 14 bases lay between the germline ends. CDR3 size: 13 residues. Germline V gene data show CDR1 as MDHEN and CDR2 as SYDVKM. CDR3 DNA sequence: TGTGCCACCAATAGGGGGTTTAATCAGCCCCAGCATTTT. Protein product: CATNRGFNQPQHF. The variable domain in full, completed from reference TRBV28 and TRBJ1-5, reads DVKVTQSSRYLVKRTGEKVFLECVQDMDHENMFWYRQDPGLGLRLIYFSYDVKMKEKGDIPEGYSVSREKKERFSLILESASTNQTSMYLCATNRGFNQPQHFGDGTRLSIL.

The chain employs TRBV11-2 and TRBJ1-4; D unresolved. V was trimmed by 2 bases and J by 7 bases, leaving 11 bases between them. The CDR3 sequence is 14 residues long. Per the germline V gene, CDR1 is SGHAT and CDR2 is FQNNGV. This CDR3 reads CASSLRRVGEKLFF. DNA of the CDR3: TGTGCCAGCAGCTTACGCCGGGTGGGTGAAAAACTGTTTTTT.

V and J are TRBV28 and TRBJ2-3; D is perhaps TRBD1 (6 bases). The CDR3 has 12 residues. Per the germline V gene, CDR1 is MDHEN and CDR2 is SYDVKM. The germline V and J ends were trimmed by 6 bases and 6 bases, with 10 bases remaining between them. The CDR3 region has the DNA TGTGCCAGCAGACTAACAGGGGATACGCAGTATTTT. Its translation is CASRLTGDTQYF.

This chain links TRBV27 with TRBJ2-7; the D gene is possibly TRBD1 (6 bases). Judging by the DNA end, TRBJ2-5 fits better; the J call may be wrong. Germline V gene data show CDR1 as MNHEY and CDR2 as SMNVEV (reference sequence). The CDR3 runs 14 residues. CDR3 in amino acids: CASSNHRERETQYF. For the CDR3, the DNA is TGTGCCAGCAGTAACCACAGGGAGAGGGAGACCCAGTACTTC.